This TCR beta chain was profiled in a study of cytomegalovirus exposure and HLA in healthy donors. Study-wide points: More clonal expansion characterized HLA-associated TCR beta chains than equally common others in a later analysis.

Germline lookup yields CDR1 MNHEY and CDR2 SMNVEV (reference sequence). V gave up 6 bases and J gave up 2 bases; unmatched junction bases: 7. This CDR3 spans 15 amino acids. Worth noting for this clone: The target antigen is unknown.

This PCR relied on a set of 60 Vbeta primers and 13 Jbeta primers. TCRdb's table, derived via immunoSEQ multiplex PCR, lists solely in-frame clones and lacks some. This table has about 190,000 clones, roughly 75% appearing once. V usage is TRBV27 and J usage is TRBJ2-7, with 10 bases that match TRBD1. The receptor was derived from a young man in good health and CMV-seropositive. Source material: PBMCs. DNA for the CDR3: TGTGCCAGCAGCTCAGGCGGGACAGGGGCCTACGAGCAGTACTTC. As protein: CASSSGGTGAYEQYF.